The following is a T cell receptor beta chain sequence with its context. The data derive from a study of T cell changes during pregnancy in multiple sclerosis. CDR1 is SEHNR, CDR2 FQNEAQ, per germline (reference sequence). The CDR3 length is 16 residues. The V end lost 5 bases, the J end lost 0 bases, and 14 bases lay between the germline ends. The table came from immunoSEQ multiplex PCR; TCRdb's copy has only in-frame clones and leaves some out. The table records under 45,000 clones, roughly nine tenths of them present only once. Material: CD4+ T cells from peripheral blood mononuclear cells, obtained in the first trimester of pregnancy. The genes are TRBV7-9 and TRBJ2-1, with D possibly being TRBD2 (7 bases). This TCR was sampled from a female donor with multiple sclerosis, enrolled in a pregnancy study. The CDR3 spells CASSGGGGSSYNEQFF. CDR3 nucleotides: TGTGCCAGCAGCGGGGGGGGCGGGAGCTCCTACAATGAGCAGTTCTTC.